The T cell receptor (delta chain) described here comes from a study of gamma-delta chains in newborns, infants, children. Background on the study: Microbial exposure reportedly drives polyclonal innate γδ T cell expansion after birth.

With regard to this clone: The mismatch at residue 10 between this DNA's translation and the TCRdb protein of a much larger clone likely reflects a read error; the protein shown is translated from the DNA.

TCRdb re-called the reads via CATT. The sample records 14,000 to 15,000 delta-chain clones, around 7% being singletons. In germline, CDR1 is GEAIGNYY, CDR2 EKD. This CDR3 spans 17 amino acids. With 3 bases clipped from V and 1 base from J, the junction kept 5 bases outside the gene matches. Sequencing used blood. The sequence was obtained from a child who was a newborn, infant or young child, either healthy, febrile or measles-vaccinated (not recorded which). The rearrangement uses TRDV2 and TRDJ2; 12 bases align to TRDD3. The CDR3 bases are TGTGCCTGTGACGTACTGGGGGATACTTGTTTGACAGCACAACTCTTCTTT. This codes for CACDVLGDTCLTAQLFF.